This T cell receptor (beta chain) was found in a study of glioma-infiltrating T cells. Study-level information: WHO grade II oligodendrogliomas or astrocytomas, plus non-recurrent WHO grade IV glioblastomas, were sampled. Whole-study results and caveats: Very few CDR3 sequences were shared between tissue and blood.

Worth noting for this clonotype: Its specificity is unknown.

The CDR3 covers 16 residues. Trimming cost V 7 bases and J 4 bases; bases outside gene matches: 11. Amplification of TCR alpha and beta CDR3 regions from RNA used iRepertoire nested multiplex PCR. One entry per CDR3 protein, called by TCRdb with MiXCR from the multiplex PCR reads. The profile shows a few hundred thousand distinct CDR3 sequences, 41% of them singletons. The chain carries TRBV12-3 or TRBV12-4 and TRBJ1-3; TRBD1 aligns across 9 bases. The sequence was obtained from a human donor with low-grade glioma or glioblastoma, undergoing nonglioma brain surgery, or in good health (not recorded which). Sequenced sample: glioma tissue, nonneoplastic brain tissue, or PBMCs (not recorded which). The CDR3 is CASTLGGTGFGNTIYF. The CDR3 DNA reads as TGTGCCAGCACCCTAGGTGGGACAGGGTTCGGAAACACCATATATTTT.